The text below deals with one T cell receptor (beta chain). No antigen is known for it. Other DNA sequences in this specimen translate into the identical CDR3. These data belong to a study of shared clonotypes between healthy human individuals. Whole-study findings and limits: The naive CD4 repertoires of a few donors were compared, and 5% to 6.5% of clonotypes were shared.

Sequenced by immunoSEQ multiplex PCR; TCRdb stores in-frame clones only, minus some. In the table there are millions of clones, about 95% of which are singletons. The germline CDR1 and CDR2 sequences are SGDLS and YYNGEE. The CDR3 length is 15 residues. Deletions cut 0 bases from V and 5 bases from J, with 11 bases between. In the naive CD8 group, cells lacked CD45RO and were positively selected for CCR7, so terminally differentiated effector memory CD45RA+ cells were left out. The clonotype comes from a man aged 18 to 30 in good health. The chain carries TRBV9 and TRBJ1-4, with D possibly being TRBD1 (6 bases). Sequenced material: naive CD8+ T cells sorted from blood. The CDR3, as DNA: TGTGCCAGCAGCGTAGGTCAGGGGCTAAATGAAAAACTGTTTTTT. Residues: CASSVGQGLNEKLFF.